A selection of T cell receptor beta chains follows, all from one sample in a study of OX40 agonist ivuxolimab in advanced cancers. Libraries were prepared by immunoSEQ multiplex PCR; TCRdb keeps only in-frame clonotypes and omits some of them. The sample has about 100,000 clones; around 93% are singletons. The sequenced sample was CD4+ or CD8+ T cells sorted from blood, obtained in a trial of the OX40 agonist ivuxolimab. The receptors originated from an adult with an advanced solid tumor such as melanoma, head and neck, liver or kidney cancer. Both conserved end residues are part of each CDR3. Fields, in order: J gene, D gene, V gene, clone size, CDR3 DNA, CDR3 protein. A D gene is named only where the DNA matches it firmly. Clone size is given for some rows only: seen once, a few or many times, or a class if the clone is expanded.

J: TRBJ2-1; D: TRBD2; V: TRBV5-4; size: once; DNA: TGTGCCAGCAGCTCCGCTAGCGGGAGCTCCTACAATGAGCAGTTCTTC; CDR3: CASSSASGSSYNEQFF
J: TRBJ2-1; D: .; V: TRBV4-1; size: .; DNA: TGCGCCAGCAGGGAGAGTCCCTCACGCTCCTACAATGAGCAGTTCTTC; CDR3: CASRESPSRSYNEQFF
J: TRBJ2-7; D: TRBD1; V: TRBV5-8; size: .; DNA: TGTGCCAGCAGCTTTGGGACAGTGACCTACGAGCAGTACTTC; CDR3: CASSFGTVTYEQYF
J: TRBJ2-7; D: TRBD2; V: TRBV5-1; size: .; DNA: TGCGCCAGCAGCCCACTGGGAGCGGGAGGGTACGAGCAGTACTTC; CDR3: CASSPLGAGGYEQYF
J: TRBJ2-5; D: .; V: TRBV11-3; size: .; DNA: TGTGCCAGCAGCGCTCAAGAGACCCAGTACTTC; CDR3: CASSAQETQYF
J: TRBJ2-7; D: TRBD1; V: TRBV15; size: .; DNA: TGTGCCACCAGCAGAGCGCAGGGGGCTTCTTTCCACGAGCAGTACTTC; CDR3: CATSRAQGASFHEQYF
J: TRBJ2-4; D: .; V: TRBV19; size: once; DNA: TGTGCCAGTAGTATCCAGCGGAGACAAAACATTCAGTACTTC; CDR3: CASSIQRRQNIQYF
J: TRBJ1-6; D: .; V: TRBV5-5; size: .; DNA: TGTGCCAGCAGCTTAGGTGGTGATTCACCCCTCCACTTT; CDR3: CASSLGGDSPLHF
J: TRBJ2-1; D: .; V: TRBV20-1; size: .; DNA: TGCAGTGCGCACAAGAACAATGAGCAGTTCTTC; CDR3: CSAHKNNEQFF
J: TRBJ2-3; D: TRBD2; V: TRBV15; size: .; DNA: TGTGCCACCAGCAGAGATCAGTCCCGGCCTAGCGGGAGTGTAGATACGCAGTATTTT; CDR3: CATSRDQSRPSGSVDTQYF
J: TRBJ2-1; D: TRBD2; V: TRBV10-3; size: .; DNA: TGTGCCATCAGTGAGGCCGGGACTAGCGGGAGCGGGGTCAATGAGCAGTTCTTC; CDR3: CAISEAGTSGSGVNEQFF
J: TRBJ1-2; D: .; V: TRBV18; size: .; DNA: TGTGCCAGCTCGGAAGGACAACTTGGGAGCTTC; CDR3: CASSEGQLGSF
J: TRBJ2-5; D: .; V: TRBV11-1; size: .; DNA: TGTGCCAGCAGCTTGGACGGCTCCCAAGAGACCCAGTACTTC; CDR3: CASSLDGSQETQYF
J: TRBJ2-7; D: .; V: TRBV7-2; size: once; DNA: TGTGCCAGCAGCTTAGCGGTAGGGCCTAGCTACGAGCAGTACTTC; CDR3: CASSLAVGPSYEQYF
J: TRBJ1-1; D: .; V: TRBV7-9; size: .; DNA: TGTGCCAGCACCAAACCGAACACTGAAGCTTTCTTT; CDR3: CASTKPNTEAFF
J: TRBJ1-2; D: .; V: TRBV6-5; size: .; DNA: TGTGCCAGCAGTGAGGCAGGGGACTATGGCTACACCTTC; CDR3: CASSEAGDYGYTF
J: TRBJ2-7; D: .; V: TRBV5-1; size: .; DNA: TGCGCCAGCAGCTTGGTAGGCAGCCCCTACGAGCAGTACTTC; CDR3: CASSLVGSPYEQYF
J: TRBJ2-3; D: .; V: TRBV7-6; size: .; DNA: TGTGCCAGCAGCTTAGCGGCAGTAGCGGCCACAGATACGCAGTATTTT; CDR3: CASSLAAVAATDTQYF
J: TRBJ1-1; D: .; V: TRBV5-6; size: .; DNA: TGTGCCAGCAGGAGGGACTTGAACACTGAAGCTTTCTTT; CDR3: CASRRDLNTEAFF
J: TRBJ2-1; D: .; V: TRBV4-2; size: .; DNA: TGTGCCAGCAGCCAAGGGTTTAGCGATGAGCAGTTCTTC; CDR3: CASSQGFSDEQFF
J: TRBJ1-2; D: .; V: TRBV6-1; size: .; DNA: TGTGCCAGCAGTGAGAGCATTACAGGGACGGCTTATGGCTACACCTTC; CDR3: CASSESITGTAYGYTF
J: TRBJ1-3; D: .; V: TRBV9; size: .; DNA: TGTGCCAGCAGCCCTAGAAGAGGGGGAAACACCATATATTTT; CDR3: CASSPRRGGNTIYF
J: TRBJ1-4; D: .; V: TRBV19; size: .; DNA: TGTGCCAGTAGTATAGGAGGCGGGGAAACTAATGAAAAACTGTTTTTT; CDR3: CASSIGGGETNEKLFF
J: TRBJ2-3; D: .; V: TRBV25-1; size: .; DNA: TGTGCCAGCAGTGAGATACGGGACCCAAATACGCAGTATTTT; CDR3: CASSEIRDPNTQYF
J: TRBJ1-1; D: .; V: TRBV18; size: .; DNA: TGTGCCAGCTCACCGAACAGTGATACTGAAGCTTTCTTT; CDR3: CASSPNSDTEAFF
J: TRBJ2-7; D: TRBD2; V: TRBV23-1; size: .; DNA: TGCGCCAGCAGGGGACTAGGAACCTACGAGCAGTACTTC; CDR3: CASRGLGTYEQYF
J: TRBJ1-3; D: .; V: TRBV27; size: .; DNA: TGTGCCAGCGGCCCACAGGGAAACACCATATATTTT; CDR3: CASGPQGNTIYF
J: TRBJ1-2; D: TRBD1; V: TRBV6-6; size: once; DNA: TGTGCCACCAGACCAACAGGGGGCATGGTTGCTGATGGCTACACCTTC; CDR3: CATRPTGGMVADGYTF
J: TRBJ1-6; D: TRBD1; V: TRBV10-3; size: .; DNA: TGTGCCAGCGGGGGGACAGGGGGGGCTAATTCACCCCTCCACTTT; CDR3: CASGGTGGANSPLHF
J: TRBJ1-1; D: .; V: TRBV5-6; size: .; DNA: TGTGCCAGCAGCTCACCTGGTGGGCATTTCGAGAACACTGAAGCTTTCTTT; CDR3: CASSSPGGHFENTEAFF
J: TRBJ2-1; D: .; V: TRBV30; size: .; DNA: TGTGCCTGGAGTGTCGGAGACTCCCAACCGGGGCAGTTCTTC; CDR3: CAWSVGDSQPGQFF
J: TRBJ2-7; D: .; V: TRBV27; size: .; DNA: TGTGCCAGCAGTTTAAGGACATTATCGTACGAGCAGTACTTC; CDR3: CASSLRTLSYEQYF
J: TRBJ2-1; D: TRBD2; V: TRBV29-1; size: .; DNA: TGCAGCGTCGGGATGGGACTAGGCTACAATGAGCAGTTCTTC; CDR3: CSVGMGLGYNEQFF
J: TRBJ2-7; D: .; V: TRBV21-1; size: .; DNA: TGTGCCGGGACAGACAGGGGCATGTGCGAGCAGTACTTC; CDR3: CAGTDRGMCEQYF
J: TRBJ1-1; D: .; V: TRBV7-9; size: .; DNA: TGTGCCAGCAGCCAAGGGGGGGCCACTGAAGCTTTCTTT; CDR3: CASSQGGATEAFF
J: TRBJ2-7; D: .; V: TRBV5-1; size: .; DNA: TGCGCCAGCAGCTCACCCTCCTACGAGCAGTACTTC; CDR3: CASSSPSYEQYF
J: TRBJ2-2; D: .; V: TRBV11-3; size: once; DNA: TGTGCCAGCAGTCCCGGACAGCCCGGGGAGCTGTTTTTT; CDR3: CASSPGQPGELFF
J: TRBJ2-7; D: TRBD2; V: TRBV5-5; size: .; DNA: TGTGCCAGCAGCTTGGAGACTAGCGGAAGGGTCTACGAGCAGTACTTC; CDR3: CASSLETSGRVYEQYF
J: TRBJ2-5; D: TRBD2; V: TRBV5-1; size: .; DNA: TGCGCCAGTGGACTAGCGGGGAACCAAGAGACCCAGTACTTC; CDR3: CASGLAGNQETQYF
J: TRBJ2-1; D: TRBD1; V: TRBV27; size: .; DNA: TGTGCCAGCGGGCGGACAGGGGGCGCAGGACCCTACAATGAGCAGTTCTTC; CDR3: CASGRTGGAGPYNEQFF
J: TRBJ2-3; D: TRBD1; V: TRBV11-3; size: .; DNA: TGTGCCAGCAGCACCGGGACAGGGAGGACAGATACGCAGTATTTT; CDR3: CASSTGTGRTDTQYF
J: TRBJ1-1; D: TRBD1; V: TRBV14; size: few; DNA: TGTGCCAGCAGCCTGACAGGGGACACTGAAGCTTTCTTT; CDR3: CASSLTGDTEAFF